A single sample is the source of the 23 T cell receptor beta chains below, sequenced in a study of blood T cell repertoires in COVID-19. Here immunoSEQ multiplex PCR was the method, and the copy in TCRdb shows in-frame clones only, minus some. The sample carries some 80,000 clones, roughly 88% recorded once. The sequenced sample was peripheral blood. Source of these receptors: a woman between 45 and 65 years old with acute or convalescent COVID-19.

The genes are TRBV28 and TRBJ2-1, with 7 bases that match TRBD2. Germline V gene data show CDR1 as MDHEN and CDR2 as SYDVKM. The CDR3 is 13 residues long. V shed 6 bases, J shed 10 bases, and the junction held 9 bases outside the gene matches. CDR3 in DNA: TGTGCCAGCAGACTTCTTACTAGCGACGAGCAGTTCTTC. Translated: CASRLLTSDEQFF.

V gene TRBV6-1 combines with J gene TRBJ1-5, with D unclear. In germline, CDR1 is MNHNS, CDR2 SASEGT. CDR3 length: 13 amino acids. V lost 1 base, J lost 5 bases, and 6 bases lay in between. This CDR3 is CASSEGAHQPQHF. In nucleotides, the CDR3 is TGTGCCAGCAGTGAAGGGGCGCATCAGCCCCAGCATTTT.

The V gene is TRBV11-2, the J gene TRBJ1-3; no firm D call. Trimming cost V 3 bases and J 4 bases, with 13 bases left between them. Germline CDR1 and CDR2: SGHAT and FQNNGV. The CDR3 length is 15 residues. In DNA form, the CDR3 reads TGTGCCAGCAGCTTGCCAGGCCTTGTAGGAAACACCATATATTTT. This gives the protein CASSLPGLVGNTIYF.

This clone was seen more than once but under ten times. The chain is built from TRBV9 and TRBJ1-2; 8 bases align to TRBD1. V was pared by 0 bases and J by 1 base, with 5 bases of the junction left unmatched. In germline, CDR1 is SGDLS, CDR2 YYNGEE. The CDR3 runs 16 residues. As DNA, the CDR3 is TGTGCCAGCAGCGTAGAGGCGACAGGGGTTAACTATGGCTACACCTTC. Translation gives CASSVEATGVNYGYTF.

The table lists this clone with a count of one. The V and J genes are TRBV7-9 and TRBJ2-3; 7 nucleotides align to TRBD1. Germline CDR1 is SEHNR and CDR2 is FQNEAQ (reference sequence). V shed 5 bases and J 3 bases; nucleotides not matched to a gene: 2. This CDR3 spans 13 amino acids. DNA for the CDR3: TGTGCCAGCAGCAGGGGGCTGACAGATACGCAGTATTTT. It is translated as CASSRGLTDTQYF.

This clone was seen only once. This chain links TRBV5-6 with TRBJ1-1, with D possibly being TRBD1 (6 bases). The CDR3 consists of 13 residues. CDR1 is SGHDT and CDR2 is YYEEEE in the germline V gene. The germline V and J ends were trimmed by 2 bases and 8 bases, with 13 bases remaining between them. CDR3 protein: CASSFRGGTEAFF. CDR3 DNA sequence: TGTGCCAGCAGCTTTCGCGGGGGCACCGAAGCTTTCTTT.

This chain joins TRBV6-6 and TRBJ1-4; D remains unclear. The germline V and J ends were trimmed by 2 bases and 4 bases, with 11 bases remaining between them. This CDR3 has 15 residues. The V gene's germline CDR1 is MNHNY and CDR2 SVGAGI (reference sequence). CDR3 loop: CASSYDSGLNEKLFF. For the CDR3, the DNA is TGTGCCAGCAGTTACGATAGCGGGCTTAATGAAAAACTGTTTTTT.

This sequence joins TRBV7-2 and TRBJ1-2; the match to TRBD1 covers 9 bases. Trimming took 1 base from V and 9 from J; bases not matched to a gene: 9. The CDR3 is made up of 15 amino acids. Germline values: CDR1 SGHTA, CDR2 FQGNSA. CDR3 in DNA: TGTGCCAGCAGCTTAGATCAGGGACAGGGCCGGAGCTACACCTTC. Translation gives CASSLDQGQGRSYTF.

V is TRBV6-5 and J is TRBJ2-2; D might be TRBD2 (6 bases). The germline V gene has CDR1 MNHEY and CDR2 SVGAGI. Trimming took off 9 bases at V and 6 bases at J, with 17 bases between the two ends. The CDR3 loop spans 14 amino acids. The CDR3 coding sequence is TGTGCCAGTCGAATTTCTAGCGTTCCCGGGGAGCTGTTTTTT. Translation gives CASRISSVPGELFF.

This chain connects TRBV9 to TRBJ1-6, with 7 bases aligning to TRBD1. The CDR3 is 14 amino acids. Germline V gene sequence: CDR1 SGDLS, CDR2 YYNGEE. With V trimmed by 2 bases and J by 10 bases, 6 bases remained unmatched. As DNA, the CDR3 is TGTGCCAGCAGCGTGATGGGACAGTCCTCACCCCTCCACTTT. This encodes CASSVMGQSSPLHF.

The chain carries TRBV27 and TRBJ2-3; TRBD2 agrees at 12 bases. Germline V lookup: CDR1 MNHEY, CDR2 SMNVEV (reference sequence). CDR3 length: 16 amino acids. With 5 bases clipped from V and 6 bases from J, the junction kept 9 bases outside the gene matches. CDR3 protein: CASSQRLAGVGDTQYF. CDR3 coding DNA: TGTGCCAGCAGTCAAAGACTAGCGGGAGTAGGTGATACGCAGTATTTT.

The rearrangement joins TRBV14 to TRBJ2-1; 12 bases match TRBD1. The germline V gene encodes CDR1 SGHDN and CDR2 FVKESK. V was clipped by 4 bases and J by 6 bases; unmatched bases: 16. This CDR3 has 19 residues. CDR3 sequence: CASSPPGTGGRTTFNEQFF. CDR3 sequence (DNA): TGTGCCAGCAGCCCACCCGGGACAGGGGGCCGAACTACCTTCAATGAGCAGTTCTTC.

V gene TRBV7-8 combines with J gene TRBJ2-4; 10 nucleotides match TRBD1. After removal of 4 bases from V and 2 bases from J, the junction contained 11 bases not matched to a gene. Germline V gene lookup returns CDR1 SGHVS and CDR2 FQNEAQ. The CDR3 contains 18 residues. CDR3 in amino acids: CASSSTGGDSRTKNIQYF. In DNA form, the CDR3 reads TGTGCCAGCAGCTCGACAGGGGGCGATAGTCGGACCAAAAACATTCAGTACTTC.

The chain recombines TRBV6-2 or TRBV6-3 with TRBJ2-1; D ambiguous. The CDR3 totals 13 residues. Germline loops: CDR1 MNHEY, CDR2 SVGEGT. Trimming took off 1 base at V and 6 bases at J, with 7 bases between the two ends. CDR3 loop: CASSYLSLNEQFF. CDR3 DNA: TGTGCCAGCAGTTACTTGTCCCTCAATGAGCAGTTCTTC.

This chain connects TRBV30 to TRBJ2-7; 10 bases align to TRBD2. The J segment lost 7 bases and the V segment lost 2 bases, leaving 8 bases of the junction unmatched. This CDR3 has 14 residues. The germline CDR1 and CDR2 sequences are GTSNPN and SVGIG (reference sequence). This chain's CDR3 is CAWSSSGGGTEQYF. Written as DNA, the CDR3 is TGTGCCTGGAGTAGCAGCGGGGGGGGTACGGAGCAGTACTTC.

V is TRBV12-5 and J is TRBJ1-2; the D is unclear. Trimming shortened V by 6 bases and J by 4 bases, and 15 bases separated the two germline ends. The CDR3 runs to 14 residues. Per germline, CDR1 LGHNT and CDR2 FRNRAP. CDR3 region: CASGIGRIVYGYTF. CDR3 nucleotides: TGTGCTAGTGGAATTGGTAGAATAGTCTATGGCTACACCTTC.

The chain carries TRBV4-1 and TRBJ2-7, with 9 positions matching TRBD1. Germline CDR1 MGHRA, CDR2 YSYEKL. This CDR3 has 17 residues. The trim removed 2 bases at V and 0 bases at J, leaving 8 bases unmatched. The CDR3 spells CASSQKPGQGSSYEQYF. Written as DNA, the CDR3 is TGCGCCAGCAGCCAAAAGCCGGGACAGGGAAGCTCCTACGAGCAGTACTTC.

The chain has TRBV15 and TRBJ1-1; D is unclear. Germline CDR1 LNHNV, CDR2 YYDKDF (reference sequence). Trimming shortened V by 0 bases and J by 1 base, and 6 bases separated the two germline ends. The CDR3 runs to 14 residues. CDR3 residues: CATSRDIQNTEAFF. As DNA, the CDR3 is TGTGCCACCAGCAGAGATATACAGAACACTGAAGCTTTCTTT.

The J gene is TRBJ1-5, the V gene TRBV18; 11 bases line up with TRBD1. CDR3 length equals 16 residues. In germline, CDR1 is KGHSH, CDR2 LQKENI. Unmatched junction bases numbered 5, after V lost 3 bases and J lost 4 bases. The CDR3 loop is CASSPPGQGENQPQHF. In DNA, the CDR3 is TGTGCCAGCTCACCTCCGGGACAGGGGGAAAATCAGCCCCAGCATTTT.

The J gene is TRBJ1-2, the V gene TRBV6-5; D is possibly TRBD1 (6 bases). The CDR3 spans 14 residues. V was pared by 0 bases and J by 4 bases, with 9 bases between. Germline V gene lookup returns CDR1 MNHEY and CDR2 SVGAGI. The CDR3 here is CASSYSKGVYGYTF. Written as DNA, the CDR3 is TGTGCCAGCAGTTACTCCAAGGGGGTCTATGGCTACACCTTC.

The chain combines TRBV9 with TRBJ2-7; TRBD1 might be the D (6 bases). V lost 4 bases, J lost 5 bases, and 13 bases lay in between. Germline V CDR1 and CDR2: SGDLS, YYNGEE. The CDR3 runs 13 residues. The CDR3 DNA follows: TGTGCCAGCAGCTTAAGATACAGGGACGAGCAGTACTTC. Translation gives CASSLRYRDEQYF.

The chain recombines TRBV6-2 or TRBV6-3 with TRBJ2-1, with 10 bases matching TRBD2. Germline-derived CDR1 and CDR2 are MNHEY and SVGEGT. The CDR3 length is 11 residues. V trimming: 5 bases; J trimming: 15 bases; junction bases outside the gene matches: 4. CDR3 coding DNA: TGTGCCAGCAGTACCGGGACTAGCGCGTTCTTC. Translating it yields CASSTGTSAFF.

This clone was picked up one time. The chain carries TRBV3-1 (or the pseudogene TRBV3-2) and TRBJ2-7; D not resolved. The CDR3 contains 15 residues. The germline V gene has CDR1 LGHDT and CDR2 YNNKEL (reference sequence). V was clipped by 0 bases and J by 0 bases, with 9 bases between them. In nucleotides, the CDR3 is TGTGCCAGCAGCCAAGATCCCTCTTCCTCCTACGAGCAGTACTTC. Translated, it gives CASSQDPSSSYEQYF.